Described below is a single T cell receptor beta chain sequence and its context. These data come from a study of CD8 T cells in Susac syndrome. Random-hexamer reverse transcription was applied to about 0.5 to 1 ug RNA. TCRdb reprocessed the immunoSEQ multiplex PCR reads with MiXCR, giving one entry per CDR3 protein. The top ten hold 0.09% to 0.15% of the sample, which has about 430,000 distinct CDR3 sequences, more than 80% seen once. The sequence was collected from a human donor with multiple sclerosis. The specimen was CD8+ T cells from PBMCs.

In DNA form, the CDR3 reads TGTGCCAGTAGTAGCGGGGGCGCCTCCTACAATGAGCAGTTCTTC. Its translation: CASSSGGASYNEQFF. The chain has TRBV19 and TRBJ2-1, with a possible D match to TRBD2 (7 bases). Germline lookup yields CDR1 LNHDA and CDR2 SQIVND (reference sequence). Trimming took 4 bases from V and 0 from J, leaving 10 bases between them. The length of the CDR3 is 15 residues.